The rows below give T cell receptor beta chains drawn from one sample of a study of blood T cell repertoires in COVID-19. Some clones are missing from TCRdb's copy, which holds only in-frame ones; the method was immunoSEQ multiplex PCR. The sample has hundreds of thousands of clones, 75% to 90% seen once. The sequenced material came from PBMCs or T cells enriched from blood (not recorded which). Every receptor here comes from a middle-aged man who had recovered from COVID-19. The CDR3 runs from the conserved cysteine through the conserved F or W. Each record gives: V gene, J gene, D gene, clone size, CDR3 DNA, CDR3 protein. D genes are given only for firm matches. Rows give clone size only sometimes, using once, few, many, or a class for an expanded clone.

TRBV5-1	TRBJ2-1	.	.	TGCGCCAGCAGCGCTGGGCGCTCCTACAATGAGCAGTTCTTC	CASSAGRSYNEQFF
TRBV28	TRBJ2-7	.	.	TGTGCCAGCAGTTTATACCCCCCGGGGGAGCAGTACTTC	CASSLYPPGEQYF
TRBV5-1	TRBJ2-5	TRBD2	.	TGCGCCAGCAGCCTCCGGGGACTAGGGGAGACCCAGTACTTC	CASSLRGLGETQYF
TRBV5-1	TRBJ2-7	.	.	TGCGCCAGCAGCTTGGCACCTCCAACTTACTACGAGCAGTACTTC	CASSLAPPTYYEQYF
TRBV11-2	TRBJ2-2	.	few	TGTGCCAGCAGCTCCCGACTGGACACCGGGGAGCTGTTTTTT	CASSSRLDTGELFF
TRBV21-1	TRBJ2-2	.	.	TGTGCCAGCAGCAAAGCTCCACCCCCACCAGGGGGGCACGTAACCGGGGAGCTGTTTTTT	CASSKAPPPPGGHVTGELFF
TRBV5-1	TRBJ2-2	TRBD2	.	TGCGCCAGCAGCCCTTCTAGCGGTAACACCGGGGAGCTGTTTTTT	CASSPSSGNTGELFF
TRBV6-5	TRBJ1-1	TRBD1	.	TGTGCCAGCACCCTCAGCAGGGGGAGCACTGAAGCTTTCTTT	CASTLSRGSTEAFF
TRBV11-2	TRBJ2-7	TRBD2	.	TGTGCCAGCAGGCGTCGACTCACTGCAGCGGGAGTTGACCTATACGAGCAGTACTTC	CASRRRLTAAGVDLYEQYF
TRBV28	TRBJ2-7	.	.	TGTGCCAGCAGTTTACTGCAGACCGCTAGCGACGAGCAGTACTTC	CASSLLQTASDEQYF